This entry lists 32 T cell receptor beta chains sequenced from one sample in a study of blood T cell repertoires in COVID-19. The method was immunoSEQ multiplex PCR; TCRdb's version includes in-frame clones alone and lacks a portion of them. The sample records 250,000 to 300,000 clones, approximately 83% being singletons. Sample: PBMCs or T cells enriched from blood (not recorded which). These receptors were taken from a woman aged 50 to 60 who had recovered from COVID-19.

The rearrangement uses TRBV11-2 and TRBJ2-1; tentatively, D is TRBD2 (6 bases). The length of the CDR3 is 12 residues. CDR1 is SGHAT, CDR2 FQNNGV, per germline. Trimming cost V 1 base and J 8 bases, with 6 bases left between them. CDR3 protein: CASSLVADEQFF. The CDR3 DNA follows: TGTGCCAGCAGCTTAGTAGCGGATGAGCAGTTCTTC.

This clone is a singleton in its sample. The V gene is TRBV5-6, the J gene TRBJ2-5, with D unclear. Germline lookup yields CDR1 SGHDT and CDR2 YYEEEE. Trimming removed 2 bases from V and 7 bases from J, with 9 bases in between. CDR3 length: 12 amino acids. In DNA form, the CDR3 reads TGTGCCAGCAGCTTCGATGGCCCGACCCAGTACTTC. Translated: CASSFDGPTQYF.

This chain joins TRBV23-1 and TRBJ1-2, with 7 bases lining up with TRBD1. TRBV23-1 is assigned to the ORF class and has an uncertain function. The CDR3 extends over 18 amino acids. The V and J ends lost 6 bases and 0 bases, in that order; junction bases with no gene match: 16. In nucleotides, the CDR3 is TGCGCCAGCAGCCTACATTTATGCACAGGGGCCTCTAACTATGGCTACACCTTC. Protein product: CASSLHLCTGASNYGYTF.

The chain combines TRBV30 with TRBJ1-2; unclear D gene. The CDR3 has 12 amino acids. V lost 7 bases to trimming and J lost 2 bases, with 11 bases between them. Germline assignment: CDR1 GTSNPN and CDR2 SVGIG (reference sequence). CDR3 residues: CASQSTNYGYTF. The CDR3 bases are TGTGCCTCCCAATCGACAAACTATGGCTACACCTTC.

V gene TRBV12-3 or TRBV12-4 combines with J gene TRBJ2-5; D is uncertain. The CDR3 consists of 13 residues. Trimming took 1 base from V and 5 from J, leaving 8 bases between them. The CDR3 sequence is CASSLGSPETQYF. For the CDR3, the DNA is TGTGCCAGCAGTTTAGGGAGTCCGGAGACCCAGTACTTC.

This clone came up a few times. V gene TRBV11-3 combines with J gene TRBJ2-1, with 7 bases that match TRBD2. Germline values: CDR1 SGHNT, CDR2 YENEEA. The V and J ends lost 6 bases and 9 bases, in that order; junction bases with no gene match: 14. The CDR3 covers 15 residues. CDR3 region: CASSDRGTTGTEQFF. The CDR3 DNA is TGTGCCAGCAGTGACCGTGGGACTACGGGGACTGAGCAGTTCTTC.

The V gene is TRBV28, the J gene TRBJ2-7, with D possibly matching TRBD2 (5 bases). The ends were cut back, 3 bases at V and 7 bases at J, with 13 bases in the middle. Germline values: CDR1 MDHEN, CDR2 SYDVKM. The CDR3 covers 13 residues. This CDR3 is CASSFPRVGEQYF. In nucleotides, the CDR3 is TGTGCCAGCAGTTTCCCGAGGGTGGGGGAGCAGTACTTC.

The chain has TRBV20-1 and TRBJ2-7; weak D call: TRBD1 (6 bases). CDR1 is DFQATT, CDR2 SNEGSKA, per germline (reference sequence). This CDR3 contains 15 residues. Trimming stripped 3 bases from V and 6 bases from J, with 21 bases between. The CDR3 nucleotides are TGCAGTGCTAGTAGGTCAGGGGAGATTGCCGGCGAGCAGTACTTC. This translates into CSASRSGEIAGEQYF.

Details on this clone: This sample includes further DNA sequences coding for the same CDR3. The chain links TRBV7-6 to TRBJ2-7; the match to TRBD2 covers 7 bases. CDR1 and CDR2 from the germline V gene are SGHVS and FNYEAQ. V shed 1 base and J 5 bases; nucleotides not matched to a gene: 11. CDR3 length: 16 amino acids. CDR3 DNA sequence: TGTGCCAGCAGCTTAGGAGGTGGGAGGGCCTTGGACGAGCAGTACTTC. This encodes CASSLGGGRALDEQYF.

The J gene is TRBJ1-5, the V gene TRBV27, with TRBD1 matching over 8 bases. This CDR3 is 15 amino acids long. Losses at the gene ends were 1 base for V and 5 bases for J; bases not matched to a gene: 4. Germline-derived CDR1 and CDR2 are MNHEY and SMNVEV (reference sequence). The CDR3 loop reads CASSLFDRGHQPQHF. The CDR3 nucleotides read TGTGCCAGCAGTTTATTTGACAGGGGCCATCAGCCCCAGCATTTT.

The rearrangement links TRBV5-1 to TRBJ1-1; D ambiguous. V was shortened by 5 bases and J by 4 bases, with 12 bases between the two germline ends. Germline V gene lookup returns CDR1 SGHRS and CDR2 YFSETQ. This CDR3 region has 13 residues. Here the CDR3 DNA reads TGCGCCAGCAGGCCGGGCGGAGGCACTGAAGCTTTCTTT. As protein: CASRPGGGTEAFF.

V usage is TRBV5-1 and J usage is TRBJ2-3, with D possibly matching TRBD1 (6 bases). The CDR3 has 15 amino acids. Germline V gene lookup returns CDR1 SGHRS and CDR2 YFSETQ. V was cut by 6 bases and J by 0 bases, with 14 bases left in between. The CDR3 protein is CASTLSGASTDTQYF. The DNA of the CDR3 is TGCGCCAGCACCCTTTCAGGGGCGAGCACAGATACGCAGTATTTT.

V is TRBV30 and J is TRBJ1-2; the D gene is possibly TRBD1 (5 bases). The CDR3 runs to 11 residues. Trimming stripped 3 bases from V and 8 bases from J, with 10 bases between. Germline CDR1 and CDR2: GTSNPN and SVGIG (reference sequence). CDR3 coding DNA: TGTGCCTGGAGCGGGGGAATAGGCTACACCTTC. It specifies CAWSGGIGYTF. Full variable domain (outside the CDR3, taken from reference TRBV30 and TRBJ1-2): SQTIHQWPATLVQPVGSPLSLECTVEGTSNPNLYWYRQAAGRGLQLLFYSVGIGQISSEVPQNLSASRPQDRQFILSSKKLLLSDSGFYLCAWSGGIGYTFGSGTRLTVV.

The V and J genes are TRBV15 and TRBJ1-1, with D perhaps TRBD1 (5 bases). The germline V and J ends were trimmed by 7 bases and 1 base, with 10 bases remaining between them. This CDR3 is built from 13 residues. Germline-derived CDR1 and CDR2 are LNHNV and YYDKDF (reference sequence). The CDR3 DNA follows: TGTGCCACCAAAGACAGTCCGAACACTGAAGCTTTCTTT. Encoded protein: CATKDSPNTEAFF.

This clone was seen only a few times. The chain combines TRBV6-5 with TRBJ1-2, with D possibly TRBD1 on 5 matching bases. V lost 7 bases to trimming and J lost 8 bases, with 20 bases between them. The CDR3 runs to 14 residues. CDR1 and CDR2 (germline): MNHEY, SVGAGI. The CDR3 is CASTNGGSLWGYTF. CDR3 DNA sequence: TGTGCCAGCACCAACGGGGGGTCTCTTTGGGGCTACACCTTC.

The chain is built from TRBV28 and TRBJ2-2, with 7 bases matching TRBD1. The CDR3 loop spans 15 amino acids. Germline V gives CDR1 MDHEN, CDR2 SYDVKM. V dropped 3 bases and J dropped 4; count of bases not matched to a gene: 5. The CDR3 sequence: CASSLRGLGTGELFF. DNA of the CDR3: TGTGCCAGCAGTTTGAGGGGGCTTGGCACCGGGGAGCTGTTTTTT.

The chain couples TRBV30 to TRBJ1-2; TRBD1 aligns across 7 bases. The length of the CDR3 is 15 residues. V trimming: 0 bases; J trimming: 1 base; junction bases outside the gene matches: 5. Germline V gene lookup returns CDR1 GTSNPN and CDR2 SVGIG (reference sequence). The CDR3 nucleotides are TGTGCCTGGAGTGTAACGAGGGGGCTTAACTATGGCTACACCTTC. Amino acid sequence: CAWSVTRGLNYGYTF.

V usage is TRBV10-3 and J usage is TRBJ1-1, with 8 bases fitting TRBD1. The CDR3 has 14 amino acids. With V trimmed by 5 bases and J by 2 bases, 4 bases remained unmatched. Germline CDR1 reads ENHRY; CDR2 reads SYGVKD. The CDR3 region has the DNA TGTGCCATCAGTAGGGGACAGGCAAACACTGAAGCTTTCTTT. Translated: CAISRGQANTEAFF.

This chain uses TRBV28 with TRBJ1-5; TRBD1 agrees at 8 bases. Germline V gene data show CDR1 as MDHEN and CDR2 as SYDVKM. Trimming at V came to 3 bases and at J to 0 bases, leaving 4 bases not matched to a gene. This CDR3 spans 16 amino acids. This CDR3 reads CASSFVDRDSNQPQHF. CDR3 in DNA: TGTGCCAGCAGTTTTGTGGACAGGGATAGCAATCAGCCCCAGCATTTT.

Here the CDR3 DNA reads TGTGCCAGTAGTATCGTCGCCCAGGGTCATGGCTACACCTTC. This sequence encodes CASSIVAQGHGYTF. The chain has TRBV19 and TRBJ1-2; D is possibly TRBD1 (5 bases). Germline assignment: CDR1 LNHDA and CDR2 SQIVND (reference sequence). Trimming took off 3 bases at V and 6 bases at J, with 14 bases between the two ends. This CDR3 is built from 14 residues.

This clone occurred a few times. The rearrangement joins TRBV19 to TRBJ2-1; tentative D call: TRBD2 (6 bases). Germline CDR1 LNHDA, CDR2 SQIVND (reference sequence). V was clipped by 0 bases and J by 0 bases, with 9 bases between them. The CDR3 covers 16 residues. The CDR3, as DNA: TGTGCCAGTAGTATAGAGGCGGACTACTCCTACAATGAGCAGTTCTTC. Protein product: CASSIEADYSYNEQFF.

This clone was counted a single time. The genes are TRBV4-2 and TRBJ2-2; possible D gene TRBD1, 6 bases. The ends were cut back, 4 bases at V and 0 bases at J, with 12 bases in the middle. Germline V gene sequence: CDR1 LGHNA, CDR2 YNFKEQ. This CDR3 comprises 16 residues. CDR3 sequence: CASSLAGQTNTGELFF. The CDR3 DNA reads TGTGCCAGCAGCCTAGCAGGACAGACGAACACCGGGGAGCTGTTTTTT.

The chain links TRBV19 to TRBJ2-7; perhaps TRBD2 as D (6 bases). The CDR3 extends over 14 amino acids. Germline values: CDR1 LNHDA, CDR2 SQIVND (reference sequence). The V and J ends lost 4 bases and 6 bases respectively, with 16 bases between them. CDR3 DNA sequence: TGTGCCAGTAGTAGAGCAGGGAGGAATACCGAGCAGTACTTC. It yields the protein CASSRAGRNTEQYF.

This chain links TRBV10-3 with TRBJ2-3; 10 bases are shared with TRBD2. The germline V gene has CDR1 ENHRY and CDR2 SYGVKD. With V trimmed by 0 bases and J by 5 bases, 5 bases remained unmatched. CDR3 size: 16 residues. CDR3 DNA: TGTGCCATCAGTGAGTCTGCTAGCGGGAGAGGAGATACGCAGTATTTT. Translating gives CAISESASGRGDTQYF.

A few counts support this clone. This rearrangement joins TRBV7-9 to TRBJ1-6; 7 bases match TRBD1. V was pared by 4 bases and J by 9 bases, with 15 bases of the junction left unmatched. Germline CDR1 is SEHNR and CDR2 is FQNEAQ (reference sequence). The CDR3 is 17 residues long. Here the CDR3 reads CASSSTRRQGVSSPLHF. The CDR3 DNA sequence: TGTGCCAGCAGCTCCACCAGGAGACAGGGAGTGAGTTCACCCCTCCACTTT.

The chain has TRBV27 and TRBJ2-7, with 11 bases fitting TRBD2. The CDR3 runs 19 residues. The germline V gene encodes CDR1 MNHEY and CDR2 SMNVEV (reference sequence). V shed 2 bases and J 1 base; nucleotides not matched to a gene: 13. The CDR3 region is CASSLKGSISGRASYEQYF. The CDR3 DNA sequence: TGTGCCAGCAGTTTAAAGGGGAGTATTAGCGGGAGGGCTTCCTACGAGCAGTACTTC.

V usage is TRBV18 and J usage is TRBJ1-2, with 8 bases lining up with TRBD1. V was clipped by 3 bases and J by 3 bases; unmatched bases: 0. The germline gives CDR1 KGHSH, CDR2 LQKENI. This CDR3 has 13 amino acids. This CDR3 reads CASSPTGDYGYTF. The CDR3 DNA follows: TGTGCCAGCTCACCGACAGGGGACTATGGCTACACCTTC.

CDR3 nucleotide sequence: TGTGCCAGCAGCCGACTAGTTAACTACAATGAGCAGTTCTTC. Translated: CASSRLVNYNEQFF. The genes are TRBV6-1 and TRBJ2-1; possible D gene TRBD2, 6 bases. The V gene's germline CDR1 is MNHNS and CDR2 SASEGT. V was clipped by 6 bases and J by 3 bases, with 12 bases between them. The CDR3 runs 14 residues.

This clone has only one observation. This rearrangement joins TRBV12-3 or TRBV12-4 to TRBJ1-1; D may be TRBD1 (6 bases). V lost 11 bases to trimming and J lost 4 bases, with 17 bases between them. The CDR3 contains 13 residues. CDR3 bases: TGTGCCGGTAAGGACAGCGGAAGCACTGAAGCTTTCTTT. Residues: CAGKDSGSTEAFF.

The V gene is TRBV5-1, the J gene TRBJ1-5; D is unclear. The CDR3 has 13 amino acids. V gave up 0 bases and J gave up 7 bases, with 8 bases separating them. From germline, CDR1 is SGHRS and CDR2 YFSETQ. The CDR3 here is CASSLDSGQPQHF. The CDR3 DNA reads TGCGCCAGCAGCTTGGATTCGGGGCAGCCCCAGCATTTT.

The chain has TRBV19 and TRBJ1-1; TRBD1 matches at 9 bases. Germline loops: CDR1 LNHDA, CDR2 SQIVND (reference sequence). The CDR3 contains 16 residues. The junction had 7 bases not matched to a gene; V was cut back by 3 bases and J by 2 bases. CDR3 loop: CASSIGTGSLNTEAFF. CDR3 nucleotides: TGTGCCAGTAGTATTGGGACAGGGAGTTTAAACACTGAAGCTTTCTTT.

The chain couples TRBV7-8 to TRBJ2-6; tentative D call: TRBD1 (5 bases). This CDR3 is built from 15 residues. V was shortened by 5 bases and J by 1 base, with 9 bases between the two germline ends. Germline V gene data show CDR1 as SGHVS and CDR2 as FQNEAQ. This chain's CDR3 is CASSQQASGANVLTF. CDR3 DNA: TGTGCCAGCAGCCAACAGGCGTCTGGGGCCAACGTCCTGACTTTC.